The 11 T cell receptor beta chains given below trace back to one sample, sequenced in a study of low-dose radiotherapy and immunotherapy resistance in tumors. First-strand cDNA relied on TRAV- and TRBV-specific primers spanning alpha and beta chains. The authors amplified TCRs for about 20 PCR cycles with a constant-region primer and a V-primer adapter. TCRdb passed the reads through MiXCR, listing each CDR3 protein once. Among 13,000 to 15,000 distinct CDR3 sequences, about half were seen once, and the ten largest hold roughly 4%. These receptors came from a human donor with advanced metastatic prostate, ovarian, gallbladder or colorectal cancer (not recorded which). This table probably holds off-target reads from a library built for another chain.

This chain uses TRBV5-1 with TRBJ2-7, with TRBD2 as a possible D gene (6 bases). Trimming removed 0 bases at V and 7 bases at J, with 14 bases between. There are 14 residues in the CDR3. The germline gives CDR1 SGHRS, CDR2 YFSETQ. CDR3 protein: CASSLELARGEQYF. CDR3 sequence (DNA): TGCGCCAGCAGCTTGGAACTAGCAAGAGGGGAGCAGTACTTC. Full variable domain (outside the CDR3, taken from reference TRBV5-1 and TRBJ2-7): KAGVTQTPRYLIKTRGQQVTLSCSPISGHRSVSWYQQTPGQGLQFLFEYFSETQRNKGNFPGRFSGRQFSNSRSEMNVSTLELGDSALYLCASSLELARGEQYFGPGTRLTVT.

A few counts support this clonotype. CDR3 in amino acids: CASSQVGNSHNEQFF. The CDR3 DNA is TGCGCCAGCAGCCAAGTGGGGAATTCCCACAATGAGCAGTTCTTC. V usage is TRBV4-1 and J usage is TRBJ2-1; no definite D call. Germline V gives CDR1 MGHRA, CDR2 YSYEKL. Trimming took 1 base from V and 5 from J, leaving 12 bases between them. The CDR3 runs 15 residues.

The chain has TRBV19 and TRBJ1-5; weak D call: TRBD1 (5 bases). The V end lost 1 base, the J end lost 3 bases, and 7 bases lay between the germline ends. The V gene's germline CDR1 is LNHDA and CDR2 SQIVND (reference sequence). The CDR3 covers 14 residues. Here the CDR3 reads CASSIAGYNQPQHF. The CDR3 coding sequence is TGTGCCAGTAGTATAGCAGGGTACAATCAGCCCCAGCATTTT. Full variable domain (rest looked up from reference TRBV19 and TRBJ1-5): DGGITQSPKYLFRKEGQNVTLSCEQNLNHDAMYWYRQDPGQGLRLIYYSQIVNDFQKGDIAEGYSVSREKKESFPLTVTSAQKNPTAFYLCASSIAGYNQPQHFGDGTRLSIL.

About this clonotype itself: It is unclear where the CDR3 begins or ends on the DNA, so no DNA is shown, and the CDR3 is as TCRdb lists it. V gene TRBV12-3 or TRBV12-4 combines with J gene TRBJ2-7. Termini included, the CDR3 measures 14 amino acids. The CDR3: CASSSSKTAYEQYF.

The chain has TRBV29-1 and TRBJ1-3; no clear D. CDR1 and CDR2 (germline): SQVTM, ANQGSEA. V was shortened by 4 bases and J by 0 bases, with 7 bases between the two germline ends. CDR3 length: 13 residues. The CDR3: CSVVGDSGNTIYF. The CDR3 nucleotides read TGCAGCGTTGTCGGGGACTCTGGAAACACCATATATTTT.

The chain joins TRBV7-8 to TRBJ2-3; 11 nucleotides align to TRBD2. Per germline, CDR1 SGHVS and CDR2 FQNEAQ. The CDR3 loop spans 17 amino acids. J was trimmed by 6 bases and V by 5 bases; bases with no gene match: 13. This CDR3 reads CASSPGPASGGRDTQYF. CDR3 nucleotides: TGTGCCAGCAGCCCCGGGCCGGCTAGCGGGGGGAGGGATACGCAGTATTTT.

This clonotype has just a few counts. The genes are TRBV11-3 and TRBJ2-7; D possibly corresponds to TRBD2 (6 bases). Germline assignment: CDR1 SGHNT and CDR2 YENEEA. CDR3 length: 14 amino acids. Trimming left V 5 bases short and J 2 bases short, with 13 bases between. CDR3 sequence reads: CASSPQGGPYEQYF. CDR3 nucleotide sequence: TGTGCCAGCAGCCCGCAAGGAGGGCCCTACGAGCAGTACTTC.

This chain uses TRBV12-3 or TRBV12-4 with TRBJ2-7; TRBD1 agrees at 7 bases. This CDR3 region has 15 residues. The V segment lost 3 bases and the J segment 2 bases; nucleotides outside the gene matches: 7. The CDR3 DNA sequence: TGTGCCAGCAGTTTGGGACAGTGGTCTACCTACGAGCAGTACTTC. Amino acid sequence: CASSLGQWSTYEQYF.

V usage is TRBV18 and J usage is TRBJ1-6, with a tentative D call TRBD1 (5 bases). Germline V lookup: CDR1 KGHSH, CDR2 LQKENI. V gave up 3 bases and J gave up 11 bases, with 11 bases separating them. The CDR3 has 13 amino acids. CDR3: CASSPSGDAPLHF. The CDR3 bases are TGTGCCAGCTCACCCTCCGGGGACGCACCCCTCCACTTT.

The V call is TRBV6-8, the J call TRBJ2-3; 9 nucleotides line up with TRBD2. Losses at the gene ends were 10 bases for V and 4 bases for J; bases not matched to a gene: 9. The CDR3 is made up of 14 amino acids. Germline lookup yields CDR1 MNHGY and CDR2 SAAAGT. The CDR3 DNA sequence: TGTGCCATAAGGGCGGGAGGGCCCTCAGATACGCAGTATTTT. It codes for CAIRAGGPSDTQYF.

The chain's CDR3 is CASSSAAGGSYNEQFF. CDR3 DNA: TGTGCCAGCAGTTCGGCGGCGGGCGGCTCCTACAATGAGCAGTTCTTC. The chain uses TRBV28 and TRBJ2-1; D is perhaps TRBD2 (5 bases). The germline gives CDR1 MDHEN, CDR2 SYDVKM. The CDR3 runs to 16 residues. Trimming took off 4 bases at V and 0 bases at J, with 13 bases between the two ends.